Listed below are T cell receptor beta chains from one sample, sequenced in a study of blood T cells in healthy people across ages. TCRdb re-called the 5' RACE reads through MiXCR, storing one row per CDR3 protein. Here the sample spans fewer than 1.5 million distinct CDR3 sequences, about 40% being singletons. Sequencing was performed on blood. These TCRs come from a woman aged 18-30 years in good health. CDR3s include the opening cysteine and the closing phenylalanine or tryptophan. The order of the fields is J gene, D gene, clone size, V gene, CDR3 length, CDR3 protein, CDR3 DNA. The D gene is left open where the match is weak. Only part of the rows carry a size: once, few, many, or a class if the clone is expanded.

TRBJ2-7 TRBD1 NA TRBV18 16 CASSQAGTATSYEQYF TGTGCCAGCTCGCAAGCCGGGACAGCCACCTCCTACGAGCAGTACTTC
TRBJ1-5 NA NA TRBV7-2 13 CASSSGFDQPQHF TGTGCCAGCAGCTCAGGGTTCGATCAGCCCCAGCATTTT
TRBJ2-1 TRBD2 many TRBV7-3 15 CASSFASGLSREQFF TGTGCCAGCAGCTTTGCTAGCGGGTTGAGTAGGGAGCAGTTCTTC
TRBJ1-3 NA NA TRBV6-5 17 CASSYSTTGFSGNTIYF TGTGCCAGCAGTTACTCGACAACGGGCTTCTCTGGAAACACCATATATTTT
TRBJ2-7 NA NA TRBV20-1 12 CSADPPAYEQYF TGCAGTGCCGATCCTCCAGCCTACGAGCAGTACTTC
TRBJ1-1 NA few TRBV7-3 15 CASSSSPSEYAEAFF TGTGCCAGCAGCTCTAGTCCCTCTGAGTATGCTGAAGCTTTCTTT
TRBJ1-2 NA few TRBV6-2/TRBV6-3 14 CASSYSPRAYGYTF TGTGCCAGCAGTTACTCGCCCCGGGCATATGGCTACACCTTC
TRBJ1-2 TRBD1 few TRBV20-1 13 CSAGTGTVIGYTF TGCAGTGCGGGTACCGGGACAGTAATTGGCTACACCTTC
TRBJ2-3 NA NA TRBV24-1 13 CATSAAGGDTQYF TGTGCCACCAGTGCAGCCGGGGGAGATACGCAGTATTTT
TRBJ2-1 NA few TRBV7-7 13 CASSYGQNNEQFF TGTGCCAGCAGCTACGGACAAAACAATGAGCAGTTCTTC
TRBJ2-2 TRBD1 NA TRBV6-5 16 CASSYRTGISTGELFF TGTGCCAGCAGTTACCGGACAGGGATTAGCACCGGGGAGCTGTTTTTT
TRBJ2-6 NA many TRBV3-1 13 CASSRFGANVLTF TGTGCCAGCAGCCGTTTTGGGGCCAACGTCCTGACTTTC
TRBJ1-6 NA few TRBV7-2 15 CASSARVDLNSPLHF TGTGCCAGCAGCGCCCGGGTGGATTTGAATTCACCCCTCCACTTT
TRBJ2-3 NA NA TRBV6-2/TRBV6-3 15 CATTNPGLRRATQYF TGTGCCACCACCAACCCGGGATTACGCCGGGCTACGCAGTATTTT
TRBJ2-7 TRBD1 once TRBV6-1 14 CASRGQESSYEQYF TGTGCCAGCAGGGGACAGGAGAGCTCCTACGAGCAGTACTTC